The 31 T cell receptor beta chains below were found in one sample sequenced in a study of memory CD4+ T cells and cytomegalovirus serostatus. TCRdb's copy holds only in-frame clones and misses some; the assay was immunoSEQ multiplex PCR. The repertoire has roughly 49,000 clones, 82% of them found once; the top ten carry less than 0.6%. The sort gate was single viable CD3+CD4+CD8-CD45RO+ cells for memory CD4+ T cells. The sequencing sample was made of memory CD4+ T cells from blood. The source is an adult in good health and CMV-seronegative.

In DNA form, the CDR3 reads TGCGCCAGCAGCCAGGAAGACAGCGGGATCAGAAACACCATATATTTT. It translates to CASSQEDSGIRNTIYF. J is TRBJ1-3 and V is TRBV4-1, with D possibly matching TRBD1 (5 bases). Trimming took 3 bases from V and 5 from J, leaving 17 bases between them. The CDR3 loop spans 16 amino acids. The germline gives CDR1 MGHRA, CDR2 YSYEKL.

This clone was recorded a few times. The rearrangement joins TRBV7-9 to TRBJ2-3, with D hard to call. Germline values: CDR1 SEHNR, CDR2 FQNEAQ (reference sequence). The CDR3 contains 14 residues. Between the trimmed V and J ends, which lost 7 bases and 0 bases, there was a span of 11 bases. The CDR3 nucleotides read TGTGCCAGCATCTCCCTCAGGAGCACAGATACGCAGTATTTT. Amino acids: CASISLRSTDTQYF.

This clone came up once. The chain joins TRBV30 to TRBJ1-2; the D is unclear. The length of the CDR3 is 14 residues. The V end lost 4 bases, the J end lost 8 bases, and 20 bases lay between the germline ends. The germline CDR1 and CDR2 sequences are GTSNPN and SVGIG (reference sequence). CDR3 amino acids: CAWKVAGVRIGYTF. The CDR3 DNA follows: TGTGCCTGGAAAGTTGCCGGGGTGCGTATAGGCTACACCTTC.

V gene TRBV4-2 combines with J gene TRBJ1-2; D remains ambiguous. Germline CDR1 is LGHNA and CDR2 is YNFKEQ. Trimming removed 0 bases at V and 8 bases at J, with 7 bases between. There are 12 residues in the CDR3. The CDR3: CASSQDVKGYTF. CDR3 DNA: TGTGCCAGCAGCCAAGATGTAAAGGGCTACACCTTC.

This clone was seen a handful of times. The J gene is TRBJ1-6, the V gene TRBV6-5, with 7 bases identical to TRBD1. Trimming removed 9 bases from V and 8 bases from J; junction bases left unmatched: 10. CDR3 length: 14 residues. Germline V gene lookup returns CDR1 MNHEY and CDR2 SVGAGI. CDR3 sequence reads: CASRTGTDYSPLHF. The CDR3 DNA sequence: TGTGCCAGTCGAACCGGGACAGACTATTCACCCCTCCACTTT.

The CDR3 spells CASKDIGYGYTF. DNA of the CDR3: TGTGCCAGCAAGGATATCGGCTATGGCTACACCTTC. This rearrangement joins TRBV6-1 to TRBJ1-2; D is undetermined. This CDR3 is built from 12 residues. V shed 7 bases and J shed 4 bases, with 10 bases lying between them. Germline V gene sequence: CDR1 MNHNS, CDR2 SASEGT.

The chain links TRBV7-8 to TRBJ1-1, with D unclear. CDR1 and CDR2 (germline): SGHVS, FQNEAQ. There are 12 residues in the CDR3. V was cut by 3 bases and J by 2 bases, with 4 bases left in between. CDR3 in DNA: TGTGCCAGCAGCTTTCATAACACTGAAGCTTTCTTT. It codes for CASSFHNTEAFF.

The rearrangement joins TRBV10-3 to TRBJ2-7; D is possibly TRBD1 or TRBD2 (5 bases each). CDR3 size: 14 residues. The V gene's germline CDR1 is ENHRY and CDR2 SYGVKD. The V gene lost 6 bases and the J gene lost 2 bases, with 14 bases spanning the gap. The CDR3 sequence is CAIRAGSGTYEQYF. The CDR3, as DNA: TGTGCCATCAGGGCAGGGTCGGGGACCTACGAGCAGTACTTC.

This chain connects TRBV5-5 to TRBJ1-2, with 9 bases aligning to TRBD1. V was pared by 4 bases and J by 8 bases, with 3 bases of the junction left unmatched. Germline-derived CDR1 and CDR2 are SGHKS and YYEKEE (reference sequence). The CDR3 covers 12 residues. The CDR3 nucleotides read TGTGCCAGCAGCATGGACAGGGGCGGCTACACCTTC. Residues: CASSMDRGGYTF.

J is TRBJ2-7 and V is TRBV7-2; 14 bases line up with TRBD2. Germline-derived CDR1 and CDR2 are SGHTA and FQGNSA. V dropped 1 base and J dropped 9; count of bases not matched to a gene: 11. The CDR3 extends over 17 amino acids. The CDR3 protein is CASSLVPSGLAGVGQYF. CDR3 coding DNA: TGTGCCAGCAGCTTAGTCCCGTCGGGACTAGCGGGGGTGGGGCAGTACTTC.

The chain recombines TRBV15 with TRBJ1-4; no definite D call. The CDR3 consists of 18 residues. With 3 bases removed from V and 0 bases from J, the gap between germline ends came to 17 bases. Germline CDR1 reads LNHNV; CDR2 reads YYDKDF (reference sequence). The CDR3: CATSSGAGGHATNEKLFF. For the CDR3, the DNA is TGTGCCACCAGCAGTGGAGCCGGCGGGCATGCAACTAATGAAAAACTGTTTTTT. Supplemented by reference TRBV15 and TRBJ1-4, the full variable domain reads DAMVIQNPRYQVTQFGKPVTLSCSQTLNHNVMYWYQQKSSQAPKLLFHYYDKDFNNEADTPDNFQSRRPNTSFCFLDIRSPGLGDTAMYLCATSSGAGGHATNEKLFFGSGTQLSVL.

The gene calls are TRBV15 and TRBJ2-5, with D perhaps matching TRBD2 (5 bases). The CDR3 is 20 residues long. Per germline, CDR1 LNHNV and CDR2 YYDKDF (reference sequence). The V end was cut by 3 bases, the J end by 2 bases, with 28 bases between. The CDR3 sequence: CATSREWQLLRWGEQETQYF. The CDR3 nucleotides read TGTGCCACCAGCAGGGAGTGGCAGTTGTTAAGGTGGGGAGAACAAGAGACCCAGTACTTC.

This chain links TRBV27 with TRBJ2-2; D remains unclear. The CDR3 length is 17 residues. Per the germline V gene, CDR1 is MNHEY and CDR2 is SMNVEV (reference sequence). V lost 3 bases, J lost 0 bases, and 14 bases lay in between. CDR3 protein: CASSFSSRQANTGELFF. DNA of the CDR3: TGTGCCAGCAGTTTTAGTAGTCGCCAAGCGAACACCGGGGAGCTGTTTTTT.

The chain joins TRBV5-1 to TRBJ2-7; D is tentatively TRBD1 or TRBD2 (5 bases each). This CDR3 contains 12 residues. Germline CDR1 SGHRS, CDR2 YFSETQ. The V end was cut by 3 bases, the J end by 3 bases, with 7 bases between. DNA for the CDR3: TGCGCCAGCAGCTGGGACGGCTACGAGCAGTACTTC. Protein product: CASSWDGYEQYF. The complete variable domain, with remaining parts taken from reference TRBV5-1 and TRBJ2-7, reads KAGVTQTPRYLIKTRGQQVTLSCSPISGHRSVSWYQQTPGQGLQFLFEYFSETQRNKGNFPGRFSGRQFSNSRSEMNVSTLELGDSALYLCASSWDGYEQYFGPGTRLTVT.

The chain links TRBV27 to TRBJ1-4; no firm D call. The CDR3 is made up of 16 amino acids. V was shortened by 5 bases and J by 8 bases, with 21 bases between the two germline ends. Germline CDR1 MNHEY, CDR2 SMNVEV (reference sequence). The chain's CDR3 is CASSTTLTRGGEKLFF. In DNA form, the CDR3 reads TGTGCCAGCAGTACAACTCTCACGCGGGGAGGGGAAAAACTGTTTTTT.

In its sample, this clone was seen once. The CDR3 sequence is CASSYSLNEKLFF. The CDR3 region has the DNA TGTGCCAGCAGTTACTCCCTAAATGAAAAACTGTTTTTT. The chain has TRBV6-6 and TRBJ1-4; D gene uncertain. The V end was cut by 0 bases, the J end by 5 bases, with 4 bases between. CDR3 length: 13 residues. Germline CDR1 reads MNHNY; CDR2 reads SVGAGI (reference sequence).

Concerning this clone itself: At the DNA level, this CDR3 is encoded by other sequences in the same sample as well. DNA of the CDR3: TGTGCCAGCCTGGGGTTATTCCTAGGGAACACTGAAGCTTTCTTT. Translating gives CASLGLFLGNTEAFF. This chain joins TRBV19 and TRBJ1-1; D call uncertain. Germline lookup yields CDR1 LNHDA and CDR2 SQIVND (reference sequence). Trimming removed 9 bases from V and 1 base from J, with 18 bases in between. The CDR3 consists of 15 residues.

CDR3 sequence (DNA): TGTGCCAGCTCAGGACAGGCCTTTGAGCAGTACTTC. This sequence encodes CASSGQAFEQYF. J is TRBJ2-7 and V is TRBV18; TRBD1 matches at 7 bases. The CDR3 is 12 residues long. The germline CDR1 and CDR2 sequences are KGHSH and LQKENI. The trim removed 5 bases at V and 7 bases at J, leaving 5 bases unmatched.

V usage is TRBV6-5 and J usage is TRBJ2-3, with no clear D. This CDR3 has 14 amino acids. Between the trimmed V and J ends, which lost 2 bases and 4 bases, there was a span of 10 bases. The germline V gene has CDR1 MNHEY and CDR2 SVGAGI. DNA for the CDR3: TGTGCCAGCAGTTACGTGACCCGCGCAGATACGCAGTATTTT. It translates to CASSYVTRADTQYF.

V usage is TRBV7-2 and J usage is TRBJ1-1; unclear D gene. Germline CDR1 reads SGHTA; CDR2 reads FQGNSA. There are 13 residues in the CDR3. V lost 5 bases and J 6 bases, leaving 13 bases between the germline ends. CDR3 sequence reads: CASSLRELAEAFF. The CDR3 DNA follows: TGTGCCAGCAGCCTAAGAGAGTTGGCTGAAGCTTTCTTT.

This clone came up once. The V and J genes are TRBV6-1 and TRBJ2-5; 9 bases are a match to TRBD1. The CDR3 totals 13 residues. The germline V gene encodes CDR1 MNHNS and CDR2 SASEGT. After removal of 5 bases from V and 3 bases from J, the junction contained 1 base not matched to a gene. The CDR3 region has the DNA TGTGCCAGCAGTTGGGACAGGGAAGAGACCCAGTACTTC. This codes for CASSWDREETQYF.

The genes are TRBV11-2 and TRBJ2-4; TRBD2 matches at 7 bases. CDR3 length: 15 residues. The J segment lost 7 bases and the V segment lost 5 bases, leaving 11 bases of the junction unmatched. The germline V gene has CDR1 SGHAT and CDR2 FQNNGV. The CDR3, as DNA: TGTGCCAGCAGCGACCGTCGGAGGCGGGGGAACATTCAGTACTTC. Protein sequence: CASSDRRRRGNIQYF. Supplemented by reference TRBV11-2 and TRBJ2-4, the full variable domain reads EAGVAQSPRYKIIEKRQSVAFWCNPISGHATLYWYQQILGQGPKLLIQFQNNGVVDDSQLPKDRFSAERLKGVDSTLKIQPAKLEDSAVYLCASSDRRRRGNIQYFGAGTRLSVL.

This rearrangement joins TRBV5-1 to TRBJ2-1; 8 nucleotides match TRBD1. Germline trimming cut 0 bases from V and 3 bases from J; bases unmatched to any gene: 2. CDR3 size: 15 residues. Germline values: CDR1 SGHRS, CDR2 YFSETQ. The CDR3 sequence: CASSLEGQDYNEQFF. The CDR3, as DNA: TGCGCCAGCAGCTTGGAGGGACAGGACTACAATGAGCAGTTCTTC.

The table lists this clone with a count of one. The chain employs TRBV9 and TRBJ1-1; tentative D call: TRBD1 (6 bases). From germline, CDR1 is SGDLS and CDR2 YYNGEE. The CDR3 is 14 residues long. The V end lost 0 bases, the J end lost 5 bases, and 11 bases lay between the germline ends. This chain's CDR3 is CASSVAMRGTEAFF. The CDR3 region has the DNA TGTGCCAGCAGCGTAGCTATGAGGGGGACTGAAGCTTTCTTT.

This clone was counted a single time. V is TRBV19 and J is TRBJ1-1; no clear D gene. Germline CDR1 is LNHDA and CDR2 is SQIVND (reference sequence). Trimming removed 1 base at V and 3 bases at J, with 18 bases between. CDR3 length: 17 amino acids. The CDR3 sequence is CASSIVRRVKNHTEAFF. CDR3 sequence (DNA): TGTGCCAGTAGTATAGTCAGGAGGGTCAAAAACCACACTGAAGCTTTCTTT. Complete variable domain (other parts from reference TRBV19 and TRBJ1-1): DGGITQSPKYLFRKEGQNVTLSCEQNLNHDAMYWYRQDPGQGLRLIYYSQIVNDFQKGDIAEGYSVSREKKESFPLTVTSAQKNPTAFYLCASSIVRRVKNHTEAFFGQGTRLTVV.

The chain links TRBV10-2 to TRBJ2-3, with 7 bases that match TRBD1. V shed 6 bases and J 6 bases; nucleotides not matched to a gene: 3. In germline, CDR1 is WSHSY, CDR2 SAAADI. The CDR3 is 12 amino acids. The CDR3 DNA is TGCGCCAGCAGGGAGACAGGGGATACGCAGTATTTT. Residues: CASRETGDTQYF.

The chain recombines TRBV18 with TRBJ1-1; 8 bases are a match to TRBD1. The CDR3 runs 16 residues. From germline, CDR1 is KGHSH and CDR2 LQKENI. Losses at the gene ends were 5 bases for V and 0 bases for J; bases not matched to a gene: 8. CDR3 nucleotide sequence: TGTGCCAGCTCAGCTAACTCAGGGGGCGTGAACACTGAAGCTTTCTTT. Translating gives CASSANSGGVNTEAFF.

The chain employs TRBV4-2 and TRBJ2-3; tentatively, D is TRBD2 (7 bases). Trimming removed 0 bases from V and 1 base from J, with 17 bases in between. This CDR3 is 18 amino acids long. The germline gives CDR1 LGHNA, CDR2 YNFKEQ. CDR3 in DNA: TGTGCCAGCAGCCAAGATCCGGTTCGGGGGGCCCGCACAGATACGCAGTATTTT. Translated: CASSQDPVRGARTDTQYF.

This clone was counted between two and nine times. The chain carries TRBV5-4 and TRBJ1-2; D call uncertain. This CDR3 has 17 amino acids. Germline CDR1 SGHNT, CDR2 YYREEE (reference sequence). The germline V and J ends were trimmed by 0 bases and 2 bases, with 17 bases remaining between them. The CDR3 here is CASSLAGIKGNNYGYTF. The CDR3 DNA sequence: TGTGCCAGCAGCTTGGCGGGTATTAAAGGGAACAACTATGGCTACACCTTC.

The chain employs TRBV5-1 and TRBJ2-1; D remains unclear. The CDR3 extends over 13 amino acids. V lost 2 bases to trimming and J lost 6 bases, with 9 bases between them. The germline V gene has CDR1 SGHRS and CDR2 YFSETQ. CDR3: CASSFPSGNEQFF. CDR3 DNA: TGCGCCAGCAGCTTCCCATCGGGCAATGAGCAGTTCTTC.

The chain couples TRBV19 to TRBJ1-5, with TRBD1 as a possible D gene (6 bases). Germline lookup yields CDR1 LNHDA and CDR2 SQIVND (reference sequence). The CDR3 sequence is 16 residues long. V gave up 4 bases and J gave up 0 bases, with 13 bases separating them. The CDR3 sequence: CASSTIRTASNQPQHF. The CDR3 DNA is TGTGCCAGTAGTACCATCCGGACAGCTAGCAATCAGCCCCAGCATTTT.